The 19 T cell receptor beta chains listed next were all sequenced from one sample in a study of blood T cell repertoires in COVID-19. Repertoires were generated with immunoSEQ multiplex PCR, while TCRdb's copy carries only in-frame clones and drops some. The table has some 65,000 clones, roughly 80% seen once; the top ten hold around 5.8%. Sample: peripheral blood. These receptors all stem from a woman aged 70-85 years with acute or convalescent COVID-19.

The chain uses TRBV4-1 and TRBJ2-5, with D possibly TRBD1 on 6 matching bases. The V gene's germline CDR1 is MGHRA and CDR2 YSYEKL. The CDR3 is 15 amino acids. Trimming removed 4 bases from V and 5 bases from J, with 17 bases in between. CDR3 amino acids: CASSLNREFRETQYF. DNA for the CDR3: TGCGCCAGCAGCCTAAACAGGGAATTTAGGGAGACCCAGTACTTC.

This CDR3 is CASSPLSPGGYTF. As DNA, the CDR3 is TGTGCCAGCAGCCCCCTCTCCCCGGGGGGCTACACCTTC. V gene TRBV5-5 combines with J gene TRBJ1-2; the D is unclear. The length of the CDR3 is 13 residues. Trimming cost V 4 bases and J 8 bases, with 15 bases left between them. Germline assignment: CDR1 SGHKS and CDR2 YYEKEE (reference sequence).

The V gene is TRBV11-2, the J gene TRBJ2-5; tentatively, D is TRBD2 (6 bases). The CDR3 is made up of 19 amino acids. V was shortened by 2 bases and J by 2 bases, with 24 bases between the two germline ends. Germline V gives CDR1 SGHAT, CDR2 FQNNGV. DNA for the CDR3: TGTGCCAGCAGCTTATGGGGCGGGACCGCACTAGGGGTACAAGAGACCCAGTACTTC. This gives the protein CASSLWGGTALGVQETQYF.

This clone was recorded a few times. This sequence joins TRBV29-1 and TRBJ1-2; D is undetermined. CDR1 is SQVTM and CDR2 is ANQGSEA in the germline V gene. This CDR3 is 12 amino acids long. The ends were cut back, 6 bases at V and 1 base at J, with 9 bases in the middle. CDR3 amino acids: CSVEAINYGYTF. DNA for the CDR3: TGCAGCGTCGAGGCTATTAACTATGGCTACACCTTC.

The chain joins TRBV7-9 to TRBJ2-3, with 8 bases lining up with TRBD1. With 6 bases clipped from V and 2 bases from J, the junction kept 7 bases outside the gene matches. Germline-derived CDR1 and CDR2 are SEHNR and FQNEAQ (reference sequence). The CDR3 totals 15 residues. The CDR3 loop is CASRALTGDTDTQYF. In nucleotides, the CDR3 is TGTGCCAGCAGGGCCTTGACAGGGGACACAGATACGCAGTATTTT. Based on the CDR3 plus reference TRBV7-9 and TRBJ2-3, the full variable domain is DTGVSQNPRHKITKRGQNVTFRCDPISEHNRLYWYRQTLGQGPEFLTYFQNEAQLEKSRLLSDRFSAERPKGSFSTLEIQRTEQGDSAMYLCASRALTGDTDTQYFGPGTRLTVL.

The chain employs TRBV5-4 and TRBJ2-2, with 7 bases fitting TRBD2. Germline V CDR1 and CDR2: SGHNT, YYREEE (reference sequence). V was pared by 0 bases and J by 5 bases, with 1 base of the junction left unmatched. The CDR3 length is 14 residues. The CDR3 loop reads CASSLASGTGELFF. The DNA for the CDR3 is TGTGCCAGCAGCTTGGCTAGCGGTACCGGGGAGCTGTTTTTT. The full variable domain, its missing parts supplied by reference TRBV5-4 and TRBJ2-2, is ETGVTQSPTHLIKTRGQQVTLRCSSQSGHNTVSWYQQALGQGPQFIFQYYREEENGRGNFPPRFSGLQFPNYSSELNVNALELDDSALYLCASSLASGTGELFFGEGSRLTVL.

The rearrangement uses TRBV21-1 and TRBJ1-5. TRBV21-1 is assigned pseudogene status. The CDR3 has 17 residues. The CDR3 spells CASSKDEGGRGNQPQHF. The DNA for the CDR3 is TGTGCCAGCAGCAAAGATGAGGGCGGTAGGGGCAATCAGCCCCAGCATTTT.

This chain links TRBV27 with TRBJ2-2; no definite D call. Germline V CDR1 and CDR2: MNHEY, SMNVEV (reference sequence). The CDR3 contains 14 residues. Trimming stripped 1 base from V and 9 bases from J, with 12 bases between. Here the CDR3 reads CASSLLIYPRELFF. CDR3 nucleotide sequence: TGTGCCAGCAGTTTATTAATCTACCCCCGGGAGCTGTTTTTT.

This chain uses TRBV2 with TRBJ2-2; no definite D call. The CDR3 sequence is 15 residues long. Per the germline V gene, CDR1 is SNHLY and CDR2 is FYNNEI. V was shortened by 7 bases and J by 4 bases, with 16 bases between the two germline ends. The CDR3 nucleotides read TGTGCCAGCAATGTAGGCTTAGCCGGCACCGGGGAGCTGTTTTTT. Protein sequence: CASNVGLAGTGELFF.

The rearrangement joins TRBV5-1 to TRBJ2-2; D perhaps matches TRBD1 (6 bases). The CDR3 covers 17 residues. Germline-derived CDR1 and CDR2 are SGHRS and YFSETQ. The V end lost 0 bases, the J end lost 5 bases, and 17 bases lay between the germline ends. The CDR3 region is CASSLAATSRGTGELFF. CDR3 DNA: TGCGCCAGCAGCTTGGCCGCCACATCTAGGGGGACCGGGGAGCTGTTTTTT.

V usage is TRBV28 and J usage is TRBJ2-1; TRBD2 matches 10 bases. Trimming at V came to 7 bases and at J to 0 bases, leaving 6 bases not matched to a gene. From germline, CDR1 is MDHEN and CDR2 SYDVKM. This CDR3 has 16 amino acids. In DNA, the CDR3 is TGTGCCAGCATTGGTAGCGGGGGGTCCTCCTACAATGAGCAGTTCTTC. Protein sequence: CASIGSGGSSYNEQFF.

The chain has TRBV2 and TRBJ1-2; TRBD1 matches at 9 bases. Germline assignment: CDR1 SNHLY and CDR2 FYNNEI. The CDR3 runs 15 residues. V was clipped by 4 bases and J by 8 bases; unmatched bases: 11. This CDR3 reads CASSVWGGQGRGYTF. CDR3 sequence (DNA): TGTGCCAGCAGTGTCTGGGGAGGACAGGGGAGAGGCTACACCTTC.

This chain joins TRBV19 and TRBJ1-3, with D unresolved. CDR3 length: 15 residues. Looked up from germline, CDR1 is LNHDA and CDR2 is SQIVND (reference sequence). V was pared by 1 base and J by 2 bases, with 9 bases between. Here the CDR3 reads CASSIGAGAGNTIYF. CDR3 sequence (DNA): TGTGCCAGTAGTATAGGTGCCGGAGCTGGAAACACCATATATTTT.

This clone was seen once. The chain has TRBV5-1 and TRBJ2-7; D might be TRBD2 (7 bases). V lost 3 bases to trimming and J lost 2 bases, with 18 bases between them. CDR1 is SGHRS, CDR2 YFSETQ, per germline. This CDR3 is built from 16 residues. The CDR3 reads CASSSQQRDNPYEQYF. The CDR3 DNA reads TGCGCCAGCAGCTCCCAGCAGCGGGACAACCCCTACGAGCAGTACTTC.

This clone was seen just once. The chain carries TRBV29-1 and TRBJ2-7; no definite D call. This CDR3 has 11 residues. With 6 bases removed from V and 4 bases from J, the gap between germline ends came to 10 bases. Germline V gene sequence: CDR1 SQVTM, CDR2 ANQGSEA. The CDR3, as DNA: TGCAGCGTGGCACAGTTATACGAGCAGTACTTC. It specifies CSVAQLYEQYF.

For the CDR3, the DNA is TGTGCCACCAGTGAGTCGTCCGGGACTAGCGGCCTCACAGATACGCAGTATTTT. Translating it yields CATSESSGTSGLTDTQYF. The V call is TRBV24-1, the J call TRBJ2-3; 11 bases match TRBD2. With 4 bases clipped from V and 2 bases from J, the junction kept 10 bases outside the gene matches. This CDR3 has 18 amino acids. Germline CDR1 and CDR2: KGHDR and SFDVKD.

The chain uses TRBV6-2 or TRBV6-3 and TRBJ1-2; D is ambiguous. CDR1 and CDR2 (germline): MNHEY, SVGEGT. The CDR3 totals 12 residues. Trimming took 3 bases from V and 4 from J, leaving 6 bases between them. In DNA form, the CDR3 reads TGTGCCAGCAGTTATCGCAGCTATGGCTACACCTTC. It yields the protein CASSYRSYGYTF.

The genes are TRBV2 and TRBJ1-4, with 7 positions matching TRBD1. The CDR3 extends over 15 amino acids. CDR1 SNHLY and CDR2 FYNNEI come from the germline V gene. Unmatched junction bases numbered 6, after V lost 6 bases and J lost 2 bases. CDR3 amino acids: CASRVTGATNEKLFF. CDR3 in DNA: TGTGCCAGCAGGGTAACAGGGGCCACTAATGAAAAACTGTTTTTT.

This clone was detected once. This chain links TRBV6-5 with TRBJ2-7; 8 bases agree with TRBD1. The CDR3 has 13 amino acids. The germline V gene has CDR1 MNHEY and CDR2 SVGAGI. V gave up 6 bases and J gave up 2 bases; unmatched junction bases: 3. CDR3 sequence: CASRRTGTYEQYF. DNA for the CDR3: TGTGCCAGCAGACGGACAGGGACCTACGAGCAGTACTTC.